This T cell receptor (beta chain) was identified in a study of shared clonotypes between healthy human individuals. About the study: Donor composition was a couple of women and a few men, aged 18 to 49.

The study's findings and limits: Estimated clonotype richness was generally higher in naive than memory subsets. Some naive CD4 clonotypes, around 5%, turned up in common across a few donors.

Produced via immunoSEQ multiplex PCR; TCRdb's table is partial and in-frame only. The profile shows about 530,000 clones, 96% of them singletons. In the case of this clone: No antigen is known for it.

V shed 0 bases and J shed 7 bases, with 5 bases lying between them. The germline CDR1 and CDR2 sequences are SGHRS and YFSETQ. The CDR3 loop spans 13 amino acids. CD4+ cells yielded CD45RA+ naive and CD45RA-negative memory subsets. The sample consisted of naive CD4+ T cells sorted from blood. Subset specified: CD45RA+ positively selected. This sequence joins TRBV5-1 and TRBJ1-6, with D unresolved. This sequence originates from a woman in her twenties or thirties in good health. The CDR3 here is CASSLDWNSPLHF. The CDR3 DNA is TGCGCCAGCAGCTTGGACTGGAATTCACCCCTCCACTTT.